This entry features one TCR beta chain sequence. The sample originates from a study of control samples from healthy donors and cancer patients. The CDR3 is made up of 15 amino acids. V was pared by 6 bases and J by 6 bases, with 12 bases of the junction left unmatched. CDR1 and CDR2 (germline): LNHDA, SQIVND (reference sequence). Only in-frame clones appear in the TCRdb table, and some are missing; sequencing was by immunoSEQ multiplex PCR. Counted here are some 73,000 clones, approximately 94% occurring once; the ten biggest clones make up about 6%. The sequence was obtained from a woman aged 40 to 55 in good health. Material for sequencing was blood. The chain employs TRBV19 and TRBJ2-7, with 9 bases aligning to TRBD1. DNA of the CDR3: TGTGCCAGTAGGGCCTGGGACAGGGCGTTATCCGAGCAGTACTTC. Amino acids: CASRAWDRALSEQYF.